This T cell receptor beta chain was identified during a study of T-cell reconstitution after alpha-beta-depleted transplantation in children. Unique molecular identifiers were built into the TCRbeta library. TCRdb passed the PCR reads through MiXCR, listing each CDR3 protein once. The table lists approximately 630,000 distinct CDR3 sequences, over 10% of them singletons. CDR3 length: 15 residues. Germline trimming cut 5 bases from V and 7 bases from J; bases unmatched to any gene: 11. CDR1 is ENHRY and CDR2 is SYGVKD in the germline V gene. Study-wide results and caveats: The origin of alpha-beta T cells about two months after transplant was reportedly several hundred expanded graft clones. The study traced high day-60 TCRbeta diversity in some patients to surviving recipient T cells and thymic progenitors. By one year post-transplant, T-cell counts and diversity largely arose from T cells that were newly produced.

This clonotype was seen at least ten times. What it binds is not known. The TCR comes from a girl aged 2 to 9 with congenital amegakaryocytic thrombocytopenia, due to receive a stem cell transplant. Sample: PBMCs, taken before TCRalphabeta/CD19-depleted stem cell transplant. V usage is TRBV10-3 and J usage is TRBJ2-1; 7 nucleotides match TRBD2. The CDR3: CAISSGIHVKNEQFF. The CDR3 bases are TGTGCCATCAGTAGCGGGATACATGTTAAGAATGAGCAGTTCTTC.